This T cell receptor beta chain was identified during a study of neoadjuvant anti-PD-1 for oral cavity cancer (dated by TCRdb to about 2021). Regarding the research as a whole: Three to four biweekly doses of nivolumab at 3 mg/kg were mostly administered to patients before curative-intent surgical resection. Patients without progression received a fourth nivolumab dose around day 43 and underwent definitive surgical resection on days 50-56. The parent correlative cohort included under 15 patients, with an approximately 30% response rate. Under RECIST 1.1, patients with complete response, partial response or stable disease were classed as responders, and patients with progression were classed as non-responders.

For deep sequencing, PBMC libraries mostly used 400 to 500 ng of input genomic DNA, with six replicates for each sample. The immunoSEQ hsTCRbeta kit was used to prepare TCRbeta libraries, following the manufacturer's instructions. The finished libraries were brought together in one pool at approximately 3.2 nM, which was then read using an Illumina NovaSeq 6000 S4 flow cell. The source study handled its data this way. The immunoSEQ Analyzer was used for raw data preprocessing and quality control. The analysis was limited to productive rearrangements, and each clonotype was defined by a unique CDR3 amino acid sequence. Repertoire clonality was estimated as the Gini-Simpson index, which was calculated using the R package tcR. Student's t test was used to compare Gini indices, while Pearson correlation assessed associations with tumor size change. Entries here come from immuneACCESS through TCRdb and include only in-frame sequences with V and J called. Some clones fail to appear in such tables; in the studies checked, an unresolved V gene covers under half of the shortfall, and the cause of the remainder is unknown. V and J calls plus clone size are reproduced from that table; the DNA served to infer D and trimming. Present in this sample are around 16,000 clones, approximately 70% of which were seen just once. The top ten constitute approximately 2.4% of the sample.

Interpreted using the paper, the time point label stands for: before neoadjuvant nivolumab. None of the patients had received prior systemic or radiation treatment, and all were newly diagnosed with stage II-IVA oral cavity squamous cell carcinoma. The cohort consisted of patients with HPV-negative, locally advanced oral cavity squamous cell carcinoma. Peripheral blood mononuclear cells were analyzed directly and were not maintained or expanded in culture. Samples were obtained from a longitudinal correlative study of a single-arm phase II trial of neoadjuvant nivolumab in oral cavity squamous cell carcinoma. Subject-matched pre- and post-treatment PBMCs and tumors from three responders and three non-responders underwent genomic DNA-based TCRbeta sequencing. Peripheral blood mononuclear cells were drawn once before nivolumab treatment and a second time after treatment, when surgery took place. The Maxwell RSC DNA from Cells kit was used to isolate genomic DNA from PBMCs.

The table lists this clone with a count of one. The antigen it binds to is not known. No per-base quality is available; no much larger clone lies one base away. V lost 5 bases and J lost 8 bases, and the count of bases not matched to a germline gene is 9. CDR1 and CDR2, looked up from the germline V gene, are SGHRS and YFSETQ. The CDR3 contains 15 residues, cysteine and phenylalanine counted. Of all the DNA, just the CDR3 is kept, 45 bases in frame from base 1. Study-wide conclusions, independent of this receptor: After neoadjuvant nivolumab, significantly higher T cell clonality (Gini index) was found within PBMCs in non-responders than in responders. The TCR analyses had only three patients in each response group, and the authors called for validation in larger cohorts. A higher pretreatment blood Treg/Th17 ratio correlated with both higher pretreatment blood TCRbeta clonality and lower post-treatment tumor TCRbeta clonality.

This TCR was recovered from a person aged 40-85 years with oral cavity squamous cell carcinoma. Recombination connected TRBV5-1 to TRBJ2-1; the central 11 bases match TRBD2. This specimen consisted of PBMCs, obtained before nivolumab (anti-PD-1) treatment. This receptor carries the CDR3 CASSRSGRAVDEQFF. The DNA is TGCGCCAGCAGTCGTAGCGGGAGGGCCGTGGATGAGCAGTTCTTC. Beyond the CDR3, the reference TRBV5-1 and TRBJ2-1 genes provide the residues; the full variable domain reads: KAGVTQTPRYLIKTRGQQVTLSCSPISGHRSVSWYQQTPGQGLQFLFEYFSETQRNKGNFPGRFSGRQFSNSRSEMNVSTLELGDSALYLCASSRSGRAVDEQFFGPGTRLTVL.